This T cell receptor beta chain was identified in a study of CD8+ T cells in alopecia areata. About the study: Dosing spanned 6 to 18 months on tofacitinib, then 6 months off drug. Study results and limitations: Sequences from scalp samples also cover resident alphabeta T cells of normal skin. Having just one nonresponder leaves the connection between baseline CD8+ expansion and response unresolved.

Per germline, CDR1 SQVTM and CDR2 ANQGSEA. V lost 5 bases, J lost 5 bases, and 15 bases lay in between. The CDR3 extends over 14 amino acids. Regarding treatment: oral pan-JAK inhibitor, 5-10 mg twice daily. About this clone itself: As yet, its antigen is unknown.

In each case, RNA was isolated and then reverse transcribed into cDNA as the sequencing template. TCRdb's copy holds only in-frame clones and misses some; the assay was immunoSEQ multiplex PCR. The repertoire includes hundreds of thousands of clones, around 65% of them detected once, and approximately 1.2% sits in the top ten. The sequenced sample was CD4+ T cells sorted from blood, obtained around week 42, from a patient treated with tofacitinib. The origin of this receptor is a human donor with alopecia areata. V and J are TRBV29-1 and TRBJ2-2; tentatively, D is TRBD1 (5 bases). The CDR3: CSVRQLEQTGELFF. The DNA of the CDR3 is TGCAGCGTTAGACAGCTCGAACAGACCGGGGAGCTGTTTTTT.